Below, 10 T cell receptor beta chains from the same sample are listed, as sequenced in a study of chemoradiotherapy in HPV16-positive cancers. Profiling relied on immunoSEQ multiplex PCR, and the TCRdb table lists in-frame clones only, not all of them. The sample yields approximately 9,800 clones, roughly nine tenths seen once. The specimen was blood, collected from a patient who underwent chemoradiotherapy. The receptor source for this set is a human donor with HPV-associated anogenital cancer.

The chain uses TRBV7-9 and TRBJ2-5; 9 bases align to TRBD1. The DNA end is more similar to TRBJ2-7, so the J call may be wrong. This CDR3 has 13 amino acids. CDR1 SEHNR and CDR2 FQNEAQ come from the germline V gene (reference sequence). This chain's CDR3 is CASSIPDRGEQYF. DNA of the CDR3: TGTGCCAGCAGCATACCGGACAGGGGCGAGCAGTACTTC.

The V call is TRBV7-9, the J call TRBJ2-3; TRBD2 aligns across 14 bases. The trim removed 5 bases at V and 2 bases at J, leaving 6 bases unmatched. CDR3 length: 17 amino acids. The V gene's germline CDR1 is SEHNR and CDR2 FQNEAQ (reference sequence). CDR3 DNA: TGTGCCAGCAGCCAGACTAGCGGGGGGGCTAACACAGATACGCAGTATTTT. It yields the protein CASSQTSGGANTDTQYF.

The chain carries TRBV5-4 and TRBJ2-1; D perhaps matches TRBD2 (5 bases). V lost 0 bases, J lost 9 bases, and 10 bases lay in between. The CDR3 has 13 amino acids. The germline V gene encodes CDR1 SGHNT and CDR2 YYREEE (reference sequence). CDR3 in amino acids: CASSLATTVEQFF. The DNA for the CDR3 is TGTGCCAGCAGCTTGGCGACTACAGTTGAGCAGTTCTTC.

The CDR3 sequence: CASSLKPSSGRTEAFF. DNA for the CDR3: TGTGCCAGCAGTCTAAAACCGTCATCAGGGAGGACTGAAGCTTTCTTT. The chain employs TRBV27 and TRBJ1-1; D is possibly TRBD1 (5 bases). The CDR3 consists of 16 residues. V was cut by 5 bases and J by 5 bases, with 21 bases left in between. Per the germline V gene, CDR1 is MNHEY and CDR2 is SMNVEV (reference sequence).

The gene calls are TRBV21-1 and TRBJ1-3. TRBV21-1 is classified as a pseudogene. This CDR3 spans 14 amino acids. The CDR3 sequence: CASTKRSTGNTIYF. CDR3 coding DNA: TGTGCCAGCACCAAGAGATCGACTGGAAACACCATATATTTT.

The V call is TRBV23-1, the J call TRBJ2-5; D is ambiguous. TRBV23-1 is placed among ORFs of uncertain function. CDR3 length equals 15 residues. Trimming cost V 4 bases and J 3 bases, with 15 bases left between them. CDR3 sequence: CASSPWAGLEETQYF. Here the CDR3 DNA reads TGCGCCAGCAGTCCATGGGCCGGGTTGGAAGAGACCCAGTACTTC.

The chain uses TRBV7-9 and TRBJ1-1, with D unclear. Per germline, CDR1 SEHNR and CDR2 FQNEAQ (reference sequence). V was trimmed by 2 bases and J by 2 bases, leaving 9 bases between them. The CDR3 sequence is 14 residues long. The CDR3 bases are TGTGCCAGCAGCTTAATTATGCCTAACACTGAAGCTTTCTTT. This codes for CASSLIMPNTEAFF.

This chain links TRBV9 with TRBJ2-1; 8 nucleotides match TRBD2. This CDR3 contains 16 residues. The trim removed 4 bases at V and 0 bases at J, leaving 6 bases unmatched. The germline V gene has CDR1 SGDLS and CDR2 YYNGEE. As DNA, the CDR3 is TGTGCCAGCAGCCCGGGAGGGGGTAGCTCCTACAATGAGCAGTTCTTC. It specifies CASSPGGGSSYNEQFF.

This clone was picked up a small number of times. The chain carries TRBV9 and TRBJ1-2; TRBD1 is a possible D gene (5 bases). Germline V gene data show CDR1 as SGDLS and CDR2 as YYNGEE. V gave up 4 bases and J gave up 7 bases, with 17 bases separating them. The CDR3 is 14 residues long. CDR3 amino acids: CASSPTGRRAGYTF. The CDR3 DNA reads TGTGCCAGCAGCCCAACGGGACGGAGGGCTGGCTACACCTTC.

The chain has TRBV5-1 and TRBJ1-1; 7 nucleotides agree with TRBD1. The CDR3 consists of 14 residues. Germline V gives CDR1 SGHRS, CDR2 YFSETQ. Trimming at V came to 2 bases and at J to 1 base, leaving 2 bases not matched to a gene. CDR3: CASSFQGENTEAFF. The CDR3 nucleotides are TGCGCCAGCAGCTTTCAGGGGGAGAACACTGAAGCTTTCTTT.